The present T cell receptor beta chain was sequenced within a study of T-cell reconstitution after alpha-beta-depleted transplantation in children. Unique molecular identifiers were built into the TCRbeta library. MiXCR was run by TCRdb on the PCR reads, yielding one entry per CDR3 protein. The sample includes about 400,000 distinct CDR3 sequences, less than 15% seen only once; the top ten take 4.3%. This specimen consisted of PBMCs, obtained from the stem cell graft. This receptor was taken from a human donor who donated a stem cell graft to a child with Fanconi anemia.

The CDR3 DNA is TGTGCCAGCAGGCCGGGACTTGGAGGTCAGCCCCAGCATTTT. This gives the protein CASRPGLGGQPQHF. This chain joins TRBV27 and TRBJ1-5, with TRBD1 as a possible D gene (5 bases). Germline V gene data show CDR1 as MNHEY and CDR2 as SMNVEV (reference sequence). The CDR3 has 14 residues. V lost 6 bases and J 6 bases, leaving 15 bases between the germline ends.